A single sample gave rise to the 9 T cell receptor beta chains below, sequenced in a study of beta chain features in type 1 diabetes. These receptors have no identified antigens. General study points: When Type 1 diabetes patients were examined, their TCRB CDR3s proved moderately but significantly shorter in all four CD4+ subsets.

Expressed TCRB transcripts got sequenced, as all isolated RNA was reverse transcribed. This table comes from immunoSEQ multiplex PCR, and its TCRdb copy is limited to in-frame clones, with some not included. This sample yields around 40,000 clones, of which roughly 70% are seen a single time; about 2% belongs to the top ten. The source material was Tregs from blood. The origin of the receptors is a woman between 18 and 30 years old with type 1 diabetes.

This chain connects TRBV7-9 to TRBJ2-2; unclear D gene. The CDR3 is 12 residues long. V was trimmed by 4 bases and J by 6 bases, leaving 6 bases between them. CDR1 is SEHNR, CDR2 FQNEAQ, per germline (reference sequence). Here the CDR3 DNA reads TGTGCCAGCAGCTCCCTATCCGGGGAGCTGTTTTTT. This gives the protein CASSSLSGELFF.

This clone was found once. This chain uses TRBV18 with TRBJ2-7; 10 nucleotides agree with TRBD2. From germline, CDR1 is KGHSH and CDR2 LQKENI. The V gene end was trimmed by 5 bases and the J gene end by 1 base; junction bases not matched to a gene: 8. This CDR3 spans 16 amino acids. The CDR3 here is CASSSNPSGGSYEQYF. CDR3 bases: TGTGCCAGCTCATCTAATCCTAGCGGGGGTTCCTACGAGCAGTACTTC.

This chain joins TRBV6-5 and TRBJ1-2; TRBD1 matches 7 bases. The CDR3 covers 14 residues. J gave up 6 bases and V 6 bases, and 10 bases lay outside the gene matches. In germline, CDR1 is MNHEY, CDR2 SVGAGI. The CDR3 protein is CASSPDREMNGYTF. Written as DNA, the CDR3 is TGTGCCAGCAGCCCCGACAGGGAAATGAATGGCTACACCTTC.

The CDR3 reads CASSRADSSYGYTF. CDR3 coding DNA: TGTGCCAGCAGCCGAGCGGACAGCAGTTATGGCTACACCTTC. This rearrangement joins TRBV4-2 to TRBJ1-2, with a weak D call TRBD1 (6 bases). Germline CDR1 LGHNA, CDR2 YNFKEQ. Trimming stripped 4 bases from V and 5 bases from J, with 14 bases between. This CDR3 spans 14 amino acids.

The CDR3 protein is CAISNDTTYEQYF. CDR3 in DNA: TGTGCCATCAGTAACGACACGACCTACGAGCAGTACTTC. The J gene is TRBJ2-7, the V gene TRBV10-3; D is uncertain. V shed 5 bases and J shed 2 bases, with 10 bases lying between them. Per the germline V gene, CDR1 is ENHRY and CDR2 is SYGVKD. This CDR3 has 13 residues.

The chain has TRBV7-3 and TRBJ2-3; a weak D match, TRBD1 (6 bases). CDR3 length: 15 amino acids. V shed 5 bases and J shed 2 bases, with 14 bases lying between them. Germline V CDR1 and CDR2: SGHTA, FQGTGA. CDR3 sequence reads: CASSPKQGFTDTQYF. DNA of the CDR3: TGTGCCAGCAGCCCGAAACAGGGTTTCACAGATACGCAGTATTTT.

The chain joins TRBV2 to TRBJ2-4; 7 positions agree with TRBD2. The CDR3 is 16 residues long. Germline CDR1 and CDR2: SNHLY and FYNNEI. With V trimmed by 5 bases and J by 1 base, 8 bases remained unmatched. The CDR3 DNA is TGTGCCAGCAGTTCGTCGGCGGGAGCGGCCAAAAACATTCAGTACTTC. Its translation is CASSSSAGAAKNIQYF.

The rearrangement uses TRBV4-3 and TRBJ2-1; TRBD2 is a possible D gene (5 bases). CDR3 length equals 17 residues. Looked up from germline, CDR1 is LGHNA and CDR2 is YSLEER. Trimming took 0 bases from V and 0 from J, leaving 12 bases between them. CDR3 protein: CASSQDRSGSSYNEQFF. Here the CDR3 DNA reads TGCGCCAGCAGCCAAGATAGGAGCGGAAGCTCCTACAATGAGCAGTTCTTC.

CDR3 amino acids: CAISESGQGRNQPQHF. The CDR3 nucleotides are TGTGCCATCAGTGAATCGGGACAGGGACGCAATCAGCCCCAGCATTTT. The chain recombines TRBV10-3 with TRBJ1-5; 9 bases match TRBD1. The germline gives CDR1 ENHRY, CDR2 SYGVKD. V was pared by 3 bases and J by 2 bases, with 5 bases of the junction left unmatched. This CDR3 is built from 16 residues.